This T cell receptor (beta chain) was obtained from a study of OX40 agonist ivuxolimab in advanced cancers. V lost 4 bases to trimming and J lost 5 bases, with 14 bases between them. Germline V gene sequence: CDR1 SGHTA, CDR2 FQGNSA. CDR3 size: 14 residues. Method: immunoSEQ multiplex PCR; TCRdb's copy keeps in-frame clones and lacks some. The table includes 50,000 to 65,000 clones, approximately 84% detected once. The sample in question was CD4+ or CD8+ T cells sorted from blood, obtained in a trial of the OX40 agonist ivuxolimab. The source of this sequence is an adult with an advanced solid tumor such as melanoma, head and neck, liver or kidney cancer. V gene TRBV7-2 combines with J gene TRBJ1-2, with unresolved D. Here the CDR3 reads CASSSQAGGYGYTF. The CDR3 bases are TGTGCCAGCAGCTCCCAGGCAGGAGGGTATGGCTACACCTTC.